This is a list of T cell receptor beta chains from one sample in a study of CD8 T cells in ankylosing spondylitis. Via MiXCR, TCRdb re-called the 5' RACE reads, giving one row per CDR3 protein. The table has 160,000 or so distinct CDR3 sequences, roughly 10% seen once. The specimen sequenced was blood, either unsorted or a sorted T cell fraction (not recorded which). The receptors stem from a female donor with ankylosing spondylitis or in good health (not recorded which). Each CDR3 is given with its conserved first and last residue. Each record gives: D gene, J gene, V gene, clone size, CDR3 DNA, CDR3 protein. A D gene is named only where the DNA matches it firmly. Clone size is not always given. Where it is, it says once, few, many or a class for expanded clones.

NA,TRBJ1-5,TRBV4-2,NA,TGTGCCAGCAGCCCTGGGATAGGTGGGCGGAATCAGCCCCAGCATTTT,CASSPGIGGRNQPQHF
NA,TRBJ2-1,TRBV14,many,TGTGCCAGCAGCCAAGATCAGGGCCTCTACTACAATGAGCAGTTCTTC,CASSQDQGLYYNEQFF
NA,TRBJ1-5,TRBV20-1,few,TGCAGTGCTAGAGGGTTAGGGGCCCCTCAGCCCCAGCATTTT,CSARGLGAPQPQHF
NA,TRBJ2-3,TRBV13,few,TGTGCCAGCAGCTCTGGGTCCTCCACAGATACGCAGTATTTT,CASSSGSSTDTQYF
NA,TRBJ2-7,TRBV4-2,many,TGTGCCAGCAGCCAAGGGATCGGGAGAATGGACGAGCAGTACTTC,CASSQGIGRMDEQYF
TRBD1,TRBJ1-2,TRBV27,few,TGTGCCAGCAGTTCCTGGACAGGGCCTTACACCTTC,CASSSWTGPYTF
TRBD2,TRBJ2-1,TRBV6-2/TRBV6-3,NA,TGTGCCAGCAGCCACCCGGGGGGACTAGCGGGAGATGGCGCCTACAATGAGCAGTTCTTC,CASSHPGGLAGDGAYNEQFF
NA,TRBJ1-4,TRBV9,few,TGTGCCAGCTCAGGGGAGGGAAAACTGTTTTTT,CASSGEGKLFF
NA,TRBJ1-2,TRBV7-9,many,TGTGCCAGCAGCCCGTCCGGGGGGGAGACCTTTAACTATGGCTACACCTTC,CASSPSGGETFNYGYTF
NA,TRBJ1-1,TRBV10-3,NA,TGTGCCATCAGTGAGTCGGTAAGCCTGACCGGCAACACTGAAGCTTTCTTT,CAISESVSLTGNTEAFF
TRBD2,TRBJ2-1,TRBV29-1,NA,TGCAGCGGGCTAGCGGGAGGGGGGTACAATGAGCAGTTCTTC,CSGLAGGGYNEQFF
NA,TRBJ2-3,TRBV9,NA,TGTGCCAGCAGCGTAGATCAAAACACAGATACGCAGTATTTT,CASSVDQNTDTQYF
NA,TRBJ2-1,TRBV20-1,few,TGCAGTGCCCGGGTGAGCAATGAGCAGTTCTTC,CSARVSNEQFF
NA,TRBJ2-2,TRBV30,few,TGTGCCTGGAGTGCTGGGGGGTACGCCGGGGAGCTGTTTTTT,CAWSAGGYAGELFF
NA,TRBJ2-3,TRBV6-5,few,TGTGCCAGCAGTTACGGCCGAGGAACGCAGTATTTT,CASSYGRGTQYF
NA,TRBJ2-7,TRBV6-6,NA,TGTGCCAGCACGGGTGCATCCTACGAGCAGTACTTC,CASTGASYEQYF
NA,TRBJ1-1,TRBV5-4,NA,TGTGCCAGCAGTCGTCCAGGGGATCGTGGCACTGAAGCTTTCTTT,CASSRPGDRGTEAFF
NA,TRBJ2-1,TRBV19,NA,TGTGCCAGTAGTTGGGACGTAGGAAGCGATGAGCAGTTCTTC,CASSWDVGSDEQFF
NA,TRBJ2-1,TRBV27,NA,TGTGCCAGCAGCACAGGGTCAACTTACAATGAGCAGTTCTTC,CASSTGSTYNEQFF
TRBD1,TRBJ2-7,TRBV12-3/TRBV12-4,NA,TGTGCCAGCAGCCAAGGTACAGGGGACGGATACGAGCAGTACTTC,CASSQGTGDGYEQYF
NA,TRBJ1-1,TRBV4-3,many,TGCGCCAGCAGCCAAGCCAGGTCCTCCACTGAAGCTTTCTTT,CASSQARSSTEAFF
NA,TRBJ2-1,TRBV12-3/TRBV12-4,many,TGTGCCAGCACCTCTGGGGCCAACAATGAGCAGTTCTTC,CASTSGANNEQFF
NA,TRBJ2-1,TRBV11-2,few,TGTGCCAGCAGCTTAGGCCAGACTGGCTACAATGAGCAGTTCTTC,CASSLGQTGYNEQFF